This entry lists 21 T cell receptor beta chains sequenced from one sample in a study of OX40 agonist ivuxolimab in advanced cancers. TCRdb's table, derived via immunoSEQ multiplex PCR, lists solely in-frame clones and lacks some. This table holds around 50,000 clones, around 87% found once. This material consisted of CD4+ or CD8+ T cells sorted from blood, taken in a trial of the OX40 agonist ivuxolimab. The receptors originated from an adult with an advanced solid tumor such as melanoma, head and neck, liver or kidney cancer.

The genes are TRBV19 and TRBJ2-7; D unclear. Germline V gives CDR1 LNHDA, CDR2 SQIVND (reference sequence). V lost 5 bases and J lost 2, with 13 bases in between. The CDR3 has 14 residues. The CDR3 DNA sequence: TGTGCCAGTAGTTCCCGACCGGGCCCCTACGAGCAGTACTTC. Amino acid sequence: CASSSRPGPYEQYF. The whole variable domain, filled in from reference TRBV19 and TRBJ2-7, reads DGGITQSPKYLFRKEGQNVTLSCEQNLNHDAMYWYRQDPGQGLRLIYYSQIVNDFQKGDIAEGYSVSREKKESFPLTVTSAQKNPTAFYLCASSSRPGPYEQYFGPGTRLTVT.

The chain combines TRBV7-2 with TRBJ2-7; 8 nucleotides agree with TRBD1. The ends lost 5 bases at V and 5 bases at J; junction bases unmatched: 11. The CDR3 runs to 15 residues. Looked up from germline, CDR1 is SGHTA and CDR2 is FQGNSA. Here the CDR3 reads CASSLTGTGVNEQYF. The DNA for the CDR3 is TGTGCCAGCAGCCTTACCGGGACAGGAGTCAACGAGCAGTACTTC.

This clone was detected once. The chain has TRBV11-2 and TRBJ2-2; TRBD2 aligns across 8 bases. J gave up 3 bases and V 1 base, and 10 bases lay outside the gene matches. CDR3 length: 18 amino acids. Looked up from germline, CDR1 is SGHAT and CDR2 is FQNNGV. DNA of the CDR3: TGTGCCAGCAGCTTAGTTGGGGTTAGCGGGACCTACACCGGGGAGCTGTTTTTT. Translated, it gives CASSLVGVSGTYTGELFF.

The rearrangement joins TRBV7-2 to TRBJ2-5; 12 bases match TRBD2. This CDR3 region has 15 residues. Trimming removed 6 bases from V and 5 bases from J; junction bases left unmatched: 7. Per the germline V gene, CDR1 is SGHTA and CDR2 is FQGNSA. CDR3 nucleotide sequence: TGTGCCAGCAGAGAACTAGCGGGGGGAGGGGAGACCCAGTACTTC. It specifies CASRELAGGGETQYF.

This chain connects TRBV30 to TRBJ2-2; D may be TRBD1 or TRBD2 (5 bases each). Germline CDR1 is GTSNPN and CDR2 is SVGIG (reference sequence). The CDR3 is 16 residues long. V dropped 1 base and J dropped 5 bases, with 17 bases sitting between them. The CDR3 DNA follows: TGTGCCTGGAGTGGAAACGAGGGGCGCGGTACCGGGGAGCTGTTTTTT. As protein: CAWSGNEGRGTGELFF.

This chain connects TRBV21-1 to TRBJ1-3. TRBV21-1 constitutes a pseudogene. This CDR3 is 17 amino acids long. The CDR3 DNA follows: TGTGCCAGCAGCAAAGCCTCGGGGGGGACATCTGGAAACACCATATATTTT. Translating gives CASSKASGGTSGNTIYF.

The genes are TRBV21-1 and TRBJ2-7; the table's D call of TRBD2 was not tested on the DNA. TRBV21-1 is reported as a pseudogene. The CDR3 extends over 16 amino acids. This chain's CDR3 is CASSPVCGTLAYEQYF. The CDR3 bases are TGTGCCAGCAGTCCGGTCTGCGGGACGCTTGCCTACGAGCAGTACTTC.

V is TRBV18 and J is TRBJ1-5; 12 bases are shared with TRBD1. The trim removed 3 bases at V and 8 bases at J, leaving 5 bases unmatched. The CDR3 totals 15 residues. CDR1 is KGHSH, CDR2 LQKENI, per germline. The CDR3 DNA reads as TGTGCCAGCTCACCGGGGACAGGGGGCCAGGAGCCCCAGCATTTT. This gives the protein CASSPGTGGQEPQHF.

The chain combines TRBV19 with TRBJ1-1; 7 bases agree with TRBD1. The V gene end was trimmed by 3 bases and the J gene end by 2 bases; junction bases not matched to a gene: 9. This CDR3 spans 16 amino acids. In germline, CDR1 is LNHDA, CDR2 SQIVND (reference sequence). The CDR3, as DNA: TGTGCCAGTAGTATTTGGCAGGGGGGCAGAAACACTGAAGCTTTCTTT. It encodes CASSIWQGGRNTEAFF.

The rearrangement joins TRBV19 to TRBJ1-3; no reliable D call. V was shortened by 7 bases and J by 0 bases, with 7 bases between the two germline ends. The CDR3 has 13 amino acids. The germline gives CDR1 LNHDA, CDR2 SQIVND (reference sequence). CDR3 protein: CASTGISGNTIYF. The CDR3 bases are TGTGCCAGTACCGGGATCTCTGGAAACACCATATATTTT.

The chain links TRBV9 to TRBJ1-1; D is possibly TRBD1 (5 bases). Germline V gives CDR1 SGDLS, CDR2 YYNGEE. V lost 0 bases, J lost 3 bases, and 6 bases lay in between. The CDR3 consists of 13 residues. The CDR3 is CASSVEGDTEAFF. CDR3 coding DNA: TGTGCCAGCAGCGTAGAAGGGGACACTGAAGCTTTCTTT.

This chain uses TRBV20-1 with TRBJ2-7; D remains unclear. Looked up from germline, CDR1 is DFQATT and CDR2 is SNEGSKA (reference sequence). Trimming removed 0 bases at V and 3 bases at J, with 3 bases between. The CDR3 has 11 amino acids. CDR3 sequence reads: CSARESYEQYF. In DNA, the CDR3 is TGCAGTGCTAGAGAGAGCTACGAGCAGTACTTC.

CDR3: CASSSSGTGSEKLFF. DNA for the CDR3: TGTGCCAGTAGTTCCTCCGGGACAGGGAGTGAAAAACTGTTTTTT. This chain connects TRBV19 to TRBJ1-4; 9 bases are shared with TRBD1. V gave up 5 bases and J gave up 7 bases; unmatched junction bases: 8. Germline CDR1 is LNHDA and CDR2 is SQIVND (reference sequence). The CDR3 runs to 15 residues.

The chain has TRBV6-1 and TRBJ2-1, with D perhaps TRBD2 (5 bases). Germline V gives CDR1 MNHNS, CDR2 SASEGT. The V gene lost 1 base and the J gene lost 12 bases, with 19 bases spanning the gap. There are 15 residues in the CDR3. The CDR3 nucleotides read TGTGCCAGCAGTGAAGGGGGTAGCGCGATCCGCGGGCAGTTCTTC. Translation gives CASSEGGSAIRGQFF.

The table lists this clone with a count of one. This chain links TRBV6-6 with TRBJ2-3; 14 nucleotides match TRBD2. V shed 8 bases and J 4 bases; nucleotides not matched to a gene: 8. The CDR3 runs 16 residues. Per germline, CDR1 MNHNY and CDR2 SVGAGI (reference sequence). The CDR3 nucleotides read TGTGCCAGCTCCGAGCCGGGACTAGCGGGAGCAGATACGCAGTATTTT. It codes for CASSEPGLAGADTQYF.

The CDR3 loop is CASSRRVEYQPQHF. CDR3 coding DNA: TGTGCCAGCAGCCGACGGGTTGAGTATCAGCCCCAGCATTTT. The chain uses TRBV5-8 and TRBJ1-5; no firm D call. Germline V gene sequence: CDR1 SGHTS, CDR2 YDEGEE. The germline V and J ends were trimmed by 4 bases and 5 bases, with 13 bases remaining between them. The length of the CDR3 is 14 residues.

V gene TRBV5-5 combines with J gene TRBJ2-1, with D possibly being TRBD2 (6 bases). This CDR3 has 15 residues. Trimming took off 3 bases at V and 2 bases at J, with 12 bases between the two ends. Germline CDR1 and CDR2: SGHKS and YYEKEE (reference sequence). CDR3 DNA sequence: TGTGCCAGCAGCTCCTACCTAGCGACCTACAATGAGCAGTTCTTC. Residues: CASSSYLATYNEQFF.

The V call is TRBV11-1, the J call TRBJ2-7; 10 positions match TRBD2. Per germline, CDR1 SGHAT and CDR2 FQDESV (reference sequence). This CDR3 region has 15 residues. V dropped 5 bases and J dropped 1; count of bases not matched to a gene: 5. CDR3 in DNA: TGTGCCAGCAGCCTGCCGACTAGCGGGTCCTACGAGCAGTACTTC. As protein: CASSLPTSGSYEQYF.

V gene TRBV6-6 combines with J gene TRBJ1-1; D unclear. Trimming pared 0 bases from V and 2 bases from J, leaving 10 bases between. This CDR3 is 15 amino acids long. Germline CDR1 is MNHNY and CDR2 is SVGAGI (reference sequence). In DNA, the CDR3 is TGTGCCAGCAGTTACTCGCCAGGTATTAACACTGAAGCTTTCTTT. Translating it yields CASSYSPGINTEAFF.

The CDR3 nucleotides are TGCGCCAGCAGCTTGGGCCAGGGGGTAGACGGCTACACCTTC. It translates to CASSLGQGVDGYTF. This chain uses TRBV5-1 with TRBJ1-2, with 7 bases lining up with TRBD1. The CDR3 is 14 amino acids. Germline loops: CDR1 SGHRS, CDR2 YFSETQ. Trimming cost V 0 bases and J 8 bases; bases outside gene matches: 7.

The chain employs TRBV18 and TRBJ1-3; 8 bases are shared with TRBD1. Germline CDR1 is KGHSH and CDR2 is LQKENI. With V trimmed by 3 bases and J by 4 bases, 8 bases remained unmatched. The CDR3 length is 16 residues. CDR3 in DNA: TGTGCCAGCTCACCCTCGACAGGGGATAACGGAAACACCATATATTTT. This translates into CASSPSTGDNGNTIYF. Drawing the rest from reference TRBV18 and TRBJ1-3, the complete variable domain is NAGVMQNPRHLVRRRGQEARLRCSPMKGHSHVYWYRQLPEEGLKFMVYLQKENIIDESGMPKERFSAEFPKEGPSILRIQQVVRGDSAAYFCASSPSTGDNGNTIYFGEGSWLTVV.